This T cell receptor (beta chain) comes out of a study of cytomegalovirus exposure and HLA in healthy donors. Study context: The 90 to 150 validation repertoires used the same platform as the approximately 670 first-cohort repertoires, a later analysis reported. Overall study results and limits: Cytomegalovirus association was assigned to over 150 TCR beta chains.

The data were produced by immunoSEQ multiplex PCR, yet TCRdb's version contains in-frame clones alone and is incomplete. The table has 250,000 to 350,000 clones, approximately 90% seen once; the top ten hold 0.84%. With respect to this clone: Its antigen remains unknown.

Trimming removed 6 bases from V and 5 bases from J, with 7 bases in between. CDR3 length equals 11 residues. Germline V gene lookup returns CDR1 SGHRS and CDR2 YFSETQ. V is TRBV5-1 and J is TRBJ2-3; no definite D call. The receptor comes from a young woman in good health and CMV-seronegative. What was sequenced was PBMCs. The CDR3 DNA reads TGCGCCAGCACAACTGGAGATACGCAGTATTTT. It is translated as CASTTGDTQYF.